This T cell receptor (beta chain) emerged from a study of T cell therapy after organ transplantation (dated 2019 in TCRdb). At the level of the whole study: The therapy products consisted of autologous CMV-specific T cells grown in vitro for approximately 14 days using a peptide pool of 30 HLA class I and II CMV epitopes. Each patient got up to 6 T cell doses, given every 2 weeks, and was then monitored for approximately 30 weeks after finishing therapy. Peripheral blood samples for the pretherapy time point were taken before T cell therapy began. A median of 1.92 x 10^8 CMV-specific T cells was administered to patients across 2 to 6 intravenous infusions. Long-term post-therapy samples were obtainable from only 8 of the 10 patients. Among the approximately ten patients, eight were classed as clinical responders, while two were classed as nonresponders. An open-label phase I trial of autologous CMV-specific adoptive T cell therapy in solid-organ transplant recipients was the basis for the study, which was a follow-up TRBV repertoire analysis. What the authors observed across the whole study: Fold change in CD8 clonality after therapy was inversely correlated with pretherapy clonality, suggesting that less biased repertoires were more receptive to remodeling. The small cohort prevented assessing confounders such as concurrent antirejection and antiviral medications. The small number of expansions detected in nonresponders may reflect reduced sample coverage resulting from poor CD8+ T cell yield. Nonresponders showed marked pretherapy clonal expansions with minimal repertoire change after therapy. Both transferred clonotypes and endogenous clonotypes not detected in the therapy products appeared to be included in post-therapy reconstitution.

TRB CDR3 regions were amplified from genomic DNA with the immunoSEQ two-step, bias-controlled multiplex PCR assay. Sequencing of CDR3 libraries was carried out on an Illumina NextSeq 500. The study's processing was this. The immunoSEQ Analyzer platform handled the initial alignment and bioinformatics, which included bias normalization against synthetic CDR3 analogs. Annotation of V, D and J genes was based on the definitions in the IMGT database. Additional TRBV analyses were carried out with default settings in VDJtools version 1.1.10 and the R package tcR version 2.2.1.11. For the GLIPH analysis, version 1.0 was run with default settings. In CDR3 sequences with at least 5 reads, significant changes in clonotype frequency were tested by a 2-sided binomial test with Benjamini-Hochberg correction (alpha = 0.01). The source is immuneACCESS, and TCRdb retained only in-frame sequences with V and J called. Part of the clones is not carried over; for the studies checked, unresolved V genes explain less than half of this, and the remainder is unexplained. The V and J calls and clone size come from that table; D and trimming were worked out from the DNA. The sample contains 50,000 or so clones, around 93% of them found a single time. Around 3% of the sample goes to the ten largest clones.

Interpreted using the paper, the time point label stands for: before start of T cell therapy. The patients had received solid-organ transplants and had drug-resistant/recurrent cytomegalovirus. Some ten trial participants were chosen for repertoire analysis on the basis of the availability of post-therapy peripheral blood mononuclear cells. Viable CD3+CD8+CD4- lymphocytes were isolated from PBMCs by sorting on a BD FACSAria III. The Qiagen DNeasy Kit was used to extract genomic DNA from sorted cells. Reading from cysteine to phenylalanine, the CDR3 counts 16 amino acids. The only DNA kept is the CDR3, 48 bases in frame from the first base. Reading the germline V gene gives CDR1 SGHDT and CDR2 YYEEEE. Deletion took 1 base off V and 3 bases off J, with a span of 14 bases between the germline ends. On this clone: Its specific antigen is unknown. No much larger clone is present one base from it, and per-base qualities are unavailable.

Recombination connected TRBV5-6 to TRBJ2-1; possibly the D gene is TRBD1, per 6 matching bases. The specimen was CD8+ T cells from blood, collected before autologous CMV-specific T cell therapy. This TCR derives from a human patient who had received a solid organ transplant and had CMV disease. The CDR3 region: CASSLNTGQYYNEQFF. The base sequence is TGTGCCAGCAGCTTGAATACAGGACAGTACTACAATGAGCAGTTCTTC.